This T cell receptor (beta chain) appears in the sequencing data of a study of vaccination and CD4 T cells after COVID-19. The Oncomine TCR Beta short-read assay was applied to DNA of cultured CD4+ T cells. TCRdb re-derived calls from the PCR reads in MiXCR, one entry per CDR3 protein. In the table there are 7,500 to 9,000 distinct CDR3 sequences, roughly 19% of which are singletons. Sample treatment: roughly 11-day PBMC culture with coronavirus spike peptide pools or control peptides (ViraFEST assay). Half-medium changes with fresh IL-2 medium occurred on days 3 and 7. In this sample, this clonotype turned up a few times. Its specificity is unknown. With V trimmed by 5 bases and J by 6 bases, 9 bases remained unmatched. This CDR3 has 16 amino acids. Germline-derived CDR1 and CDR2 are SEHNR and FQNEAQ (reference sequence).

The rearrangement joins TRBV7-9 to TRBJ2-3; 12 nucleotides agree with TRBD2. This TCR was recovered from a human donor who had recovered from COVID-19. The sample in question was CD4+ T cells from blood, cultured in vitro, obtained after SARS-CoV-2 vaccination. CDR3 residues: CASSLGLAGLSDTQYF. Written as DNA, the CDR3 is TGTGCCAGCAGCCTAGGACTAGCGGGGCTGTCTGATACGCAGTATTTT.